The 3 T cell receptor beta chains given below trace back to one sample, sequenced in a study of tumor and adjacent non-tumor tissue in lung cancer. TCRbeta libraries were built with three rounds of nested PCR, modified from ARM-PCR. Each CDR3 protein gets one entry after TCRdb re-called the multiplex PCR reads with MiXCR. This table holds some 100,000 distinct CDR3 sequences, about 61% found once. No cell sorting was done before RNA was extracted from the tissue. The normal lung tissue was taken more than 3 cm from the tumor edge. Material: distant non-tumor lung tissue. These receptors were taken from a man between 60 and 70 years old with non-small cell lung cancer.

This clonotype was seen many times. The chain couples TRBV28 to TRBJ2-1; maybe TRBD2 (6 bases). This CDR3 is 14 amino acids long. V lost 7 bases, J lost 5 bases, and 15 bases lay in between. Per germline, CDR1 MDHEN and CDR2 SYDVKM. The CDR3 protein is CASTGGTKNNEQFF. CDR3 DNA sequence: TGTGCCAGCACGGGCGGGACCAAGAACAATGAGCAGTTCTTC.

As for this clonotype: A read error may account for a junction end that differs from germline. The chain links TRBV6-1 to TRBJ2-3; 7 bases match TRBD2. The CDR3 is made up of 13 amino acids. Germline V CDR1 and CDR2: MNHNS, SASEGT. This CDR3 reads CASESGVTDTHYF. As DNA, the CDR3 is TGTGCCAGCGAAAGCGGGGTTACAGATACGCACTATTTT.

As to this clonotype: A read error may account for a junction end that differs from germline. The chain joins TRBV11-3 to TRBJ2-7; 9 bases line up with TRBD2. This CDR3 region has 15 residues. CDR1 and CDR2 (germline): SGHNT, YENEEA. Here the CDR3 reads CASRRVSGGSYEQYF. CDR3 DNA: TGTGCCAGTAGGAGGGTTAGCGGGGGCTCCTACGAACAGTACTTC.